The present TCR beta chain was sequenced within a study of technical replicates of blood from several donors. Measured with immunoSEQ multiplex PCR; TCRdb has only the in-frame clones, and not every one. This sample has tens of thousands of clones; 97% occur once, and the top ten carry 0.15% to 0.25%. Sequencing was carried out using T cells isolated from PBMCs. This clonotype originated in a human donor in good health.

This CDR3 is CASSEYQVNTEAFF. DNA of the CDR3: TGTGCCAGCAGTGAATATCAGGTTAACACTGAAGCTTTCTTT. The chain has TRBV6-1 and TRBJ1-1, with D uncertain. The CDR3 contains 14 residues. Germline CDR1 MNHNS, CDR2 SASEGT. V gave up 2 bases and J gave up 2 bases, with 9 bases separating them.